This T cell receptor (beta chain) comes out of a study of blood T cell repertoires in COVID-19. Looking at the study overall: Samples taken during acute and convalescent COVID-19 were collected in the United States, Italy and Spain. Nucleic acid was either cDNA or gDNA, and it came from T cells, B-cell-depleted T cells, or PBMCs.

As handled by the study authors: Quantification of nucleated cells was approximated via reference gene primer amplification. Produced via immunoSEQ multiplex PCR; TCRdb's table is partial and in-frame only. That table furnishes V, J and clone size, whereas the DNA furnished D and trimming. Here the sample spans some 240,000 clones, just under 85% being singletons. This clone showed up just once. Trimming took 1 base from V and 4 from J; bases not matched to a gene: 5. Germline-derived CDR1 and CDR2 are LGHDT and YNNKEL (reference sequence). The CDR3 sequence is 15 residues long. The material sequenced was peripheral blood. The chain couples TRBV3-1 (or the pseudogene TRBV3-2) to TRBJ2-5; 8 bases align to TRBD2. This sequence was found in a woman older than 75 with acute or convalescent COVID-19. DNA of the CDR3: TGTGCCAGCAGCCAAGCGGGGGGGGCGCGAGAGACCCAGTACTTC. This gives the protein CASSQAGGARETQYF.